A selection of T cell receptor beta chains follows, all from one sample in a study of cytomegalovirus exposure and HLA in healthy donors. Sequencing was performed with immunoSEQ multiplex PCR; in TCRdb, only in-frame clones are kept and a portion is missing. The sample has roughly 190,000 clones, approximately 80% seen once. The sample was PBMCs. All receptors come from a man in his forties in good health and CMV-seropositive. The CDR3 runs from the conserved cysteine through the conserved F or W. A D gene is named only where the DNA matches it firmly. Only some rows state a clone size, as once, few, many or a class for expanded clones.

clone_size,d_call,v_call,j_call,cdr3_nt,cdr3_aa
NA,NA,TRBV7-8,TRBJ2-7,TGTGCCAGCAGCTTGACAGGCGTATCTTCCTACGAGCAGTACTTC,CASSLTGVSSYEQYF
NA,NA,TRBV2,TRBJ1-5,TGTGCCAGCAGTGAAGCGCCAGGAAATAGCAATCAGCCCCAGCATTTT,CASSEAPGNSNQPQHF
NA,TRBD2,TRBV5-1,TRBJ2-3,TGCGCCAGCAGCTTTAGCGGGGGACCTAGCACAGATACGCAGTATTTT,CASSFSGGPSTDTQYF
few,TRBD1,TRBV9,TRBJ2-3,TGTGCCAGCAGCGTAGTGGGAACAGGGGATGAAAAAGATACGCAGTATTTT,CASSVVGTGDEKDTQYF
few,TRBD1,TRBV4-1,TRBJ1-2,TGCGCCAGCGGACTATCCCAGGGGGCCCCTCTTCACTATGGCTACACCTTC,CASGLSQGAPLHYGYTF
few,NA,TRBV18,TRBJ2-7,TGTGCCAGCTCACCAGGGGGGGGCCACGAGCAGTACTTC,CASSPGGGHEQYF
NA,TRBD2,TRBV12-5,TRBJ2-2,TGTGCTAGCGGCTGGCTAGCGGGTCATTCGAACACCGGGGAGCTGTTTTTT,CASGWLAGHSNTGELFF
NA,NA,TRBV7-3,TRBJ2-2,TGTGCCAGCAGCTTGGACAGTGTCGGGGAGCTGTTTTTT,CASSLDSVGELFF
NA,NA,TRBV11-1,TRBJ1-1,TGTGCCAGCAGCCCTCGGGTCTTTGAGAACACTGAAGCTTTCTTT,CASSPRVFENTEAFF
NA,NA,TRBV5-4,TRBJ1-4,TGTGCCAGCAGCTTGGAAGTGGGGCCCCAAGAAAAACTGTTTTTT,CASSLEVGPQEKLFF
NA,NA,TRBV30,TRBJ1-3,TGTGCCTGGAGTCCCTCAGGCAACTCTGGAAACACCATATATTTT,CAWSPSGNSGNTIYF
few,TRBD2,TRBV29-1,TRBJ2-7,TGCAGCGTTTCCGGACTAGCGGGAGGATCGAGCTCCTACGAGCAGTACTTC,CSVSGLAGGSSSYEQYF
NA,TRBD2,TRBV4-1,TRBJ2-6,TGCGCCAGCAGCCACTGGGGGGGTCCTGGGGCCAACGTCCTGACTTTC,CASSHWGGPGANVLTF
NA,NA,TRBV10-3,TRBJ2-5,TGTGCCGTGAGCAGGGTTTCCGAAGAGACCCAGTACTTC,CAVSRVSEETQYF
NA,TRBD1,TRBV19,TRBJ1-3,TGTGCCAGTAATACAGGGGGAGAGGTGGACACCATATATTTT,CASNTGGEVDTIYF
NA,NA,TRBV7-9,TRBJ2-7,TGTTCCAGCCTACCGGCCTCTAGCTCCTACGAGCAGTACTTC,CSSLPASSSYEQYF
NA,NA,TRBV2,TRBJ1-1,TGTGCCAGCAGTGAACTGGGGGTGGGGGGGGCTTTCTTT,CASSELGVGGAFF
NA,NA,TRBV21-1,TRBJ2-1,TGTGCCGGCAGCCTCGGGACAAGAAGGCTCTACAATGAGCAGTTCTTC,CAGSLGTRRLYNEQFF
NA,NA,TRBV2,TRBJ2-3,TGTGCCAGCAGTGAAAGGCAGGGGCCGGGAGATACGCAGTATTTT,CASSERQGPGDTQYF
NA,TRBD1,TRBV18,TRBJ2-5,TGTGCCAGCTCCCTCGGGACAGGGTGGAAAGAGACCCAGTACTTC,CASSLGTGWKETQYF
NA,NA,TRBV20-1,TRBJ2-5,TGCAGTGCTTCAATCCAAGAGACCCAGTACTTC,CSASIQETQYF
NA,NA,TRBV6-1,TRBJ1-1,TGTGCCAGCAGTGAATCAGTCCGGGGCACTGAAGCTTTCTTT,CASSESVRGTEAFF
once,NA,TRBV27,TRBJ1-1,TGTGCCAGCAGTGACCCCGGCGGTATAAACACTGAAGCTTTCTTT,CASSDPGGINTEAFF
NA,TRBD2,TRBV5-3,TRBJ2-7,TGTGCCAGAAGCTTGTGCCGGACTAGCCCTAAGGGTCGCGAGCAGTACTTC,CARSLCRTSPKGREQYF
NA,NA,TRBV5-1,TRBJ1-2,TGCGCCAGCAGCTTGGGAGGGCAGCCCTCGGCTAACTATGGCTACACCTTC,CASSLGGQPSANYGYTF
NA,NA,TRBV28,TRBJ2-7,TGTGCCAGCCACTCGCAGGCCTACGAGCAGTACTTC,CASHSQAYEQYF
NA,TRBD1,TRBV7-2,TRBJ1-4,TGTGCCAGCAGCCCGTACAGGGGGCGGGGAGAAAAACTGTTTTTT,CASSPYRGRGEKLFF
NA,TRBD2,TRBV14,TRBJ2-1,TGTGCCAGCAGCCTTTGGACTAGCGGGAACCCATACAATGAGCAGTTCTTC,CASSLWTSGNPYNEQFF
NA,NA,TRBV5-4,TRBJ1-4,TGTGCCGGTGGAGGGTCCAATGAAAAACTGTTTTTT,CAGGGSNEKLFF
NA,NA,TRBV6-1,TRBJ1-2,TGTGCCAGCAGTGAAGTCGCGGGCAGGGGTGGCTACACCTTC,CASSEVAGRGGYTF
NA,TRBD1,TRBV11-3,TRBJ2-7,TGTGCCAGCAGCCCGGGACAGGGGGCATCCTACGAGCAGTACTTC,CASSPGQGASYEQYF
NA,TRBD1,TRBV27,TRBJ1-2,TGTGCCAGCAGTTCCGGGACAGGGGTTTTCTATGGCTACACCTTC,CASSSGTGVFYGYTF
NA,TRBD1,TRBV6-1,TRBJ1-6,TGTGCCAGCAGTGCTAGCCCCTCCGGGACAGATAATTCACCCCTCCACTTT,CASSASPSGTDNSPLHF
few,NA,TRBV5-1,TRBJ1-5,TGCGCCAGCAGCTTGGTGGGGGGAAACGAGCCCCAGCATTTT,CASSLVGGNEPQHF
NA,NA,TRBV7-9,TRBJ2-3,TGTGCCAGCAGCTTTGGAGGGACCCTTGGTACGCAGTATTTT,CASSFGGTLGTQYF
NA,TRBD2,TRBV5-1,TRBJ2-3,TGCGCCAGCAGCTTGGCGGGGGGATACACAGATACGCAGTATTTT,CASSLAGGYTDTQYF
NA,NA,TRBV5-1,TRBJ2-1,TGCGCCAGCTCGGGGAGCTCCTACAATGAGCAGTTCTTC,CASSGSSYNEQFF
NA,TRBD2,TRBV4-1,TRBJ2-1,TGCGCCAGCAGCCAAGTATCATTCAGTGCTAGCGGGATCAGGTGGGGGCAGTTCTTC,CASSQVSFSASGIRWGQFF
few,NA,TRBV2,TRBJ1-4,TGTGCCAGCAGAGGCAGGGTTGGTGAAAAACTGTTTTTT,CASRGRVGEKLFF
NA,TRBD1,TRBV11-2,TRBJ1-2,TGTGCCAGCAGCTCCGGGACAGGGGATGGCTACACCTTC,CASSSGTGDGYTF
NA,TRBD2,TRBV7-2,TRBJ2-5,TGTGCCAGCAGCTCTAGCGGGAGTGAGACCCAGTACTTC,CASSSSGSETQYF
NA,TRBD2,TRBV11-3,TRBJ2-7,TGTGCCAGCAGCCCAACTAGCGGTTCCTACGAGCAGTACTTC,CASSPTSGSYEQYF
once,NA,TRBV10-2,TRBJ2-3,TGCGCCAGCAGTGAGACGACAGTCACGCAGTATTTT,CASSETTVTQYF
NA,NA,TRBV5-1,TRBJ1-6,TGCGCCAGCCGTCAGCCGGGAAACTTCTACCCCTGTCCCCCCCACTTT,CASRQPGNFYPCPPHF
NA,TRBD2,TRBV9,TRBJ2-1,TGTGCCAGCAGCCCGACTAGCGGGGGAATTCGAAGCTCCTACAATGAGCAGTTCTTC,CASSPTSGGIRSSYNEQFF
NA,TRBD2,TRBV27,TRBJ2-5,TGTGCCAGCAGTTCTACTAGCGGGAGGGCCTGGGAGACCCAGTACTTC,CASSSTSGRAWETQYF
few,NA,TRBV5-1,TRBJ2-7,TGCGCCAGCAGCTTGGCCCCAGGGGACTACGAGCAGTACTTC,CASSLAPGDYEQYF
NA,NA,TRBV10-2,TRBJ1-2,TGCGCCAGCAGTGACGCAGGGTACTATGGCTACACCTTC,CASSDAGYYGYTF
NA,TRBD2,TRBV7-2,TRBJ2-7,TGTGCCAGCAGCCCAATTAAGGGACTAGTCTACGAGCAGTACTTC,CASSPIKGLVYEQYF